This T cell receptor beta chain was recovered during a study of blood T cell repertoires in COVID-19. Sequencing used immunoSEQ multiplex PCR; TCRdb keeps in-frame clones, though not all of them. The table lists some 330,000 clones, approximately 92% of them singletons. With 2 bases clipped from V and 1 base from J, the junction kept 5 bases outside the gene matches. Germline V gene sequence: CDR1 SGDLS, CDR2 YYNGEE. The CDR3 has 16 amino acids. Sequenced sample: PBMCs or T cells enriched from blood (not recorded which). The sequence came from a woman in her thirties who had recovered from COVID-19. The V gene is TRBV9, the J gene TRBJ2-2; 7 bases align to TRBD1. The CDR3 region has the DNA TGTGCCAGCAGCGTTAGGGGGCGATTGAACACCGGGGAGCTGTTTTTT. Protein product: CASSVRGRLNTGELFF.